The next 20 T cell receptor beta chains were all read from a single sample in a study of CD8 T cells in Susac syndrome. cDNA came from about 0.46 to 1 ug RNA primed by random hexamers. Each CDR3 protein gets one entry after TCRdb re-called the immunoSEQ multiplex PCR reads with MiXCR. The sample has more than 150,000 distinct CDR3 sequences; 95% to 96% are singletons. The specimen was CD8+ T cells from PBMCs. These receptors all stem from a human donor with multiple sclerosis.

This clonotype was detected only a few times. The CDR3 region has the DNA TGCAGTGCTATTGCGGGGCTAGGGACCGAGCAGTACGTC. This encodes CSAIAGLGTEQYV. This sequence joins TRBV20-1 and TRBJ2-7; possibly TRBD2 for D (6 bases). The CDR3 contains 13 residues. Trimming removed 4 bases at V and 6 bases at J, with 16 bases between. Germline V gives CDR1 DFQATT, CDR2 SNEGSKA (reference sequence).

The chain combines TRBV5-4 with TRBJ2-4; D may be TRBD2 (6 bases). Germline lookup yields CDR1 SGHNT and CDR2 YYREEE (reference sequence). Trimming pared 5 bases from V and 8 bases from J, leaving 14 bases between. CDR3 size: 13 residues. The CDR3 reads CASSNGEEDIQYF. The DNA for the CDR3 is TGTGCCAGCAGTAACGGGGAGGAGGACATTCAGTACTTC.

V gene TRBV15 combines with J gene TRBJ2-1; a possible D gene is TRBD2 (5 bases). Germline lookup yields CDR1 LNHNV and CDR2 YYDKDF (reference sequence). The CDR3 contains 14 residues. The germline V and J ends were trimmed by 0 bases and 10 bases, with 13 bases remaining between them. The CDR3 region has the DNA TGTGCCACCAGCAGAGATGCGGGTGCCCAGGAGCAGTTCTTC. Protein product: CATSRDAGAQEQFF.

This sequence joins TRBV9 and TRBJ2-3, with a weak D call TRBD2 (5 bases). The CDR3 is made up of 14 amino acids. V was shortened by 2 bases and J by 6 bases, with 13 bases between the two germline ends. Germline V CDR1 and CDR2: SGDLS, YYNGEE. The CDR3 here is CASSVSSPTDTQYF. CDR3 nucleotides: TGTGCCAGCAGCGTCTCTAGCCCTACCGATACGCAGTATTTT.

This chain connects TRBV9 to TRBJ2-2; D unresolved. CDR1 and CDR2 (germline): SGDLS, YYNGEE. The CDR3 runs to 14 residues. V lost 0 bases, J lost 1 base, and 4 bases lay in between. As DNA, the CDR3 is TGTGCCAGCAGCGTAGGAATGAACACCGGGGAGCTGTTTTTT. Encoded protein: CASSVGMNTGELFF.

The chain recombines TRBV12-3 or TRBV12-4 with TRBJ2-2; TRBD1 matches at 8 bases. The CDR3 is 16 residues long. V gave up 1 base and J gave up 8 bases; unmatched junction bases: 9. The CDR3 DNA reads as TGTGCCAGCAGTTTAGGGACAGGGCAAACGTTGGGGGAGCTGTTTTTT. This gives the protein CASSLGTGQTLGELFF.

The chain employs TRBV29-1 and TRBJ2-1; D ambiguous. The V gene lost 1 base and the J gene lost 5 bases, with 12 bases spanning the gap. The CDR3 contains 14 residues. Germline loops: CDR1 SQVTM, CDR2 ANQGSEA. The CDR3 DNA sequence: TGCAGCGTTGAAGGTGGGGATTGGAACAATGAGCAGTTCTTC. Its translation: CSVEGGDWNNEQFF.

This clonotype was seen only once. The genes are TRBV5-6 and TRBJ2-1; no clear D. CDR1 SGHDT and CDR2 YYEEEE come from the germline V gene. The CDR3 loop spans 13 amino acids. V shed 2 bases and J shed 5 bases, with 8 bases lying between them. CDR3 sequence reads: CASSFGPDNEQFF. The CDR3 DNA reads TGTGCCAGCAGCTTTGGACCCGACAATGAGCAGTTCTTC.

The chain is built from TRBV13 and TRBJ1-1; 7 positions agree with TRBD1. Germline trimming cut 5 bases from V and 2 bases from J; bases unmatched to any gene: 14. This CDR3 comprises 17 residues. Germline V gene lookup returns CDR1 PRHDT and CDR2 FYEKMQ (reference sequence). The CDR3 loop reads CASSLSRNGQANTEAFF. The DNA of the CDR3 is TGTGCCAGCAGCCTAAGCCGAAACGGACAGGCCAACACTGAAGCTTTCTTT.

The CDR3 nucleotides are TGTGCCAGCAGCCCGCGGACTAGCGGGGGGGCAGATGAGCAGTTCTTC. Translating it yields CASSPRTSGGADEQFF. This chain links TRBV7-3 with TRBJ2-1; TRBD2 matches at 15 bases. Germline CDR1 is SGHTA and CDR2 is FQGTGA. CDR3 length: 16 residues. The V segment lost 5 bases and the J segment 8 bases; nucleotides outside the gene matches: 7.

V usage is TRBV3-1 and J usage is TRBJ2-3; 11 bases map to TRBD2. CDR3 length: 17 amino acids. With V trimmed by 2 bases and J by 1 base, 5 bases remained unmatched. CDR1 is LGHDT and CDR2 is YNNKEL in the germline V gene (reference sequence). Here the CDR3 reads CASSQTSGGRGTDTQYF. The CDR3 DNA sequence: TGTGCCAGCAGCCAAACTAGCGGGGGCCGGGGCACAGATACGCAGTATTTT.

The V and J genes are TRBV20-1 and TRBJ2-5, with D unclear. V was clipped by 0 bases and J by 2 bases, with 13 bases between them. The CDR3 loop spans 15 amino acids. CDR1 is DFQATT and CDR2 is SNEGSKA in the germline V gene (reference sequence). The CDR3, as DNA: TGCAGTGCTAGAGATCTGCTCCGAGAGCAAGAGACCCAGTACTTC. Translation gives CSARDLLREQETQYF.

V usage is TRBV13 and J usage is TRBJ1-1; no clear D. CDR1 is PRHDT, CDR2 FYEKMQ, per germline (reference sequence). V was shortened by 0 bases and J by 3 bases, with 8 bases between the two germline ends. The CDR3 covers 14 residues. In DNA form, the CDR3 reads TGTGCCAGCAGCTTAGGCATGGGTTACACTGAAGCTTTCTTT. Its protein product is CASSLGMGYTEAFF.

CDR3 bases: TGTGCCAGTAGTCCGGGTCGAAGCTCCTACGAGCAGTACGTC. This translates into CASSPGRSSYEQYV. J is TRBJ2-7 and V is TRBV19; D remains unclear. The CDR3 runs 14 residues. Deletions cut 5 bases from V and 0 bases from J, with 11 bases between. Germline V gives CDR1 LNHDA, CDR2 SQIVND (reference sequence).

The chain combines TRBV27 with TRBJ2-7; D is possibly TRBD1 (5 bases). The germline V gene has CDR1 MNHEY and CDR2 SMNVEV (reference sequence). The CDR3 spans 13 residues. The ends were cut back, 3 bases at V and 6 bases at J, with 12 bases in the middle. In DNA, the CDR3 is TGTGCCAGCAGTTTGGTCAGGGAAGGCGAGCAGTACGTC. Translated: CASSLVREGEQYV.

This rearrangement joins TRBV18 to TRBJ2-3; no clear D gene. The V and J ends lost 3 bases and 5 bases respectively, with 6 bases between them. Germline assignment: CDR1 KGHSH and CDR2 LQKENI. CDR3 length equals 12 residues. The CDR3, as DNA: TGTGCCAGCTCACCGTCTAGAGATACGCAGTATTTT. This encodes CASSPSRDTQYF.

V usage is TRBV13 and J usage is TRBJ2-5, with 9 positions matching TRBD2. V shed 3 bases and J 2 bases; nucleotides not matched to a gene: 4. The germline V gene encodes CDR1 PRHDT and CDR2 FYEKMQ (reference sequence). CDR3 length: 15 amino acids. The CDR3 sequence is CASSLAGGLQETQYF. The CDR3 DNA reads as TGTGCCAGCAGCTTGGCGGGGGGGTTACAAGAGACCCAGTACTTC.

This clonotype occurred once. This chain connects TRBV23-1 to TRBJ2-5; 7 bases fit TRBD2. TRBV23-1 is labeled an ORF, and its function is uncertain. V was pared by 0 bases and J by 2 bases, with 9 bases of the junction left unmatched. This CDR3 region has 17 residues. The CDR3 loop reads CASSQSVVRGMQETQYF. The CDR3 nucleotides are TGCGCCAGCAGTCAATCGGTCGTGCGGGGGATGCAAGAGACCCAGTACTTC.

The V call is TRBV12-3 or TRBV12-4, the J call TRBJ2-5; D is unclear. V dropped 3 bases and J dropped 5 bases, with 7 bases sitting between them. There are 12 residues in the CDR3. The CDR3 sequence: CASSFGDETQYF. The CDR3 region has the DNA TGTGCCAGCAGTTTCGGAGACGAGACCCAGTACTTC.

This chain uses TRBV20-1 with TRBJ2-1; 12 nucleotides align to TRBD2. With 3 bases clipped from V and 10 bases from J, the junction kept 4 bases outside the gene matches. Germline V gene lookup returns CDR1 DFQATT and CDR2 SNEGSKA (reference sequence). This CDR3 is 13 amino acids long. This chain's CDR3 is CSASFLAGGEQFF. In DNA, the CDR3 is TGCAGTGCTAGCTTCCTAGCGGGGGGGGAGCAGTTCTTC.